This is a list of T cell receptor beta chains from one sample in a study of OX40 agonist ivuxolimab in advanced cancers. Sequencing used immunoSEQ multiplex PCR; TCRdb keeps in-frame clones, though not all of them. The table records approximately 28,000 clones, roughly 90% of them present only once. The source was CD4+ or CD8+ T cells sorted from blood, collected in a trial of the OX40 agonist ivuxolimab. Receptors were obtained from an adult with an advanced solid tumor such as melanoma, head and neck, liver or kidney cancer. Each CDR3 is given with its conserved first and last residue. Each record gives: J gene, clone size, V gene, D gene, CDR3 protein, CDR3 DNA. A D gene is named only where the DNA matches it firmly. A row's size may be missing; if present it is once, few, many or a size class.

>TRBJ1-5|once|TRBV7-6|NA
CASSLGLGNQPQHF
TGTGCCAGCAGCTTAGGGCTCGGGAATCAGCCCCAGCATTTT
>TRBJ2-7|NA|TRBV9|NA
CASSPGFSYEQYF
TGTGCCAGCAGCCCGGGATTTTCCTACGAGCAGTACTTC
>TRBJ2-7|once|TRBV14|TRBD1
CASSQVGTDYEQYF
TGTGCCAGCAGCCAAGTAGGGACAGACTACGAGCAGTACTTC
>TRBJ1-1|NA|TRBV7-8|TRBD1
CASSLGLTGSTEAFF
TGTGCCAGCAGCTTAGGATTGACAGGGAGCACTGAAGCTTTCTTT
>TRBJ1-2|NA|TRBV28|NA
CASRGSRNYGYTF
TGTGCCAGCAGGGGATCCAGAAACTATGGCTACACCTTC
>TRBJ1-3|NA|TRBV4-1|NA
CASSQVLNSGNTVYF
TGCGCCAGCAGCCAAGTTCTTAACTCTGGAAACACCGTATATTTT
>TRBJ1-5|few|TRBV19|NA
CASSPGVLSNQPQHF
TGTGCCAGTAGCCCAGGGGTTTTAAGCAATCAGCCCCAGCATTTT
>TRBJ2-5|NA|TRBV6-5|NA
CASSYSRVWSQETQYF
TGTGCCAGCAGTTACTCCCGGGTATGGAGCCAAGAGACCCAGTACTTC
>TRBJ2-7|once|TRBV5-1|NA
CASNSPGDSLYEQYF
TGCGCCAGCAACTCCCCAGGGGACTCACTCTACGAGCAGTACTTC
>TRBJ1-1|NA|TRBV19|NA
CAISSGGSNTEAFF
TGTGCCATTAGCTCTGGGGGCTCGAACACTGAAGCTTTCTTT
>TRBJ2-5|NA|TRBV5-4|NA
CASSFEDWGQETQYF
TGTGCCAGCAGCTTTGAGGATTGGGGGCAAGAGACCCAGTACTTC
>TRBJ2-1|NA|TRBV6-5|NA
CASSYVNSYNEQFF
TGTGCCAGCAGTTACGTGAACTCCTACAATGAGCAGTTCTTC
>TRBJ1-5|few|TRBV2|TRBD1
CASSATGPSNQPQHF
TGTGCCAGCAGTGCGACAGGGCCCAGCAATCAGCCCCAGCATTTT
>TRBJ2-7|NA|TRBV11-2|NA
CASSLGDLEQYF
TGTGCCAGCAGCTTAGGGGATTTGGAGCAGTACTTC
>TRBJ2-1|NA|TRBV7-9|NA
CASRPAGFNEQFF
TGTGCCAGCAGACCTGCGGGATTCAATGAGCAGTTCTTC
>TRBJ1-2|NA|TRBV29-1|TRBD1
CSVDPSTGDVVAYGYTF
TGCAGCGTTGACCCATCGACAGGGGACGTTGTTGCCTATGGCTACACCTTC
>TRBJ1-1|once|TRBV9|TRBD1
CASSPGGVTEAFF
TGTGCCAGCAGCCCAGGGGGAGTCACTGAAGCTTTCTTT
>TRBJ2-5|NA|TRBV27|NA
CASSGGQNPQETQYF
TGTGCCAGCAGCGGGGGCCAGAACCCCCAAGAGACCCAGTACTTC
>TRBJ2-5|NA|TRBV7-2|NA
CASSLGHQETQYF
TGTGCCAGCAGCTTAGGTCATCAAGAGACCCAGTACTTC
>TRBJ1-4|NA|TRBV27|NA
CASSTLAGEKLFF
TGTGCCAGCAGTACCCTAGCGGGGGAAAAACTGTTTTTT
>TRBJ2-1|NA|TRBV2|TRBD2
CASSDTGTSGRGYNEQFF
TGTGCCAGCAGTGATACCGGGACTAGCGGGAGGGGCTACAATGAGCAGTTCTTC
>TRBJ2-5|NA|TRBV4-1|TRBD2
CASSQGSLAGEWSGRETQYF
TGCGCCAGCAGCCAAGGTTCACTAGCGGGAGAGTGGTCGGGAAGGGAGACCCAGTACTTC
>TRBJ1-6|NA|TRBV7-9|TRBD1
CASGPGQYNSPLHF
TGTGCCAGCGGACCGGGACAGTATAATTCACCCCTCCACTTT
>TRBJ2-7|few|TRBV15|NA
CATSRDQGPNEQYF
TGTGCCACCAGCAGAGATCAGGGTCCCAACGAGCAGTACTTC
>TRBJ1-1|NA|TRBV27|NA
CASSFGGANTEAFF
TGTGCCAGCAGTTTCGGCGGGGCGAACACTGAAGCTTTCTTT
>TRBJ2-1|NA|TRBV28|TRBD2
CASSPPGGYNEQFF
TGTGCCAGCAGCCCTCCGGGAGGGTACAATGAGCAGTTCTTC
>TRBJ2-7|NA|TRBV7-3|NA
CASSSSPSEAYEQYF
TGTGCCAGCAGCTCATCCCCCTCAGAAGCCTACGAGCAGTACTTC
>TRBJ1-5|NA|TRBV6-6|NA
CASSYGRDSNQPQHF
TGTGCCAGCAGTTACGGCAGGGATAGCAATCAGCCCCAGCATTTT
>TRBJ2-7|NA|TRBV7-9|NA
CASSRLYEQYF
TGTGCCAGCAGTAGACTCTACGAGCAGTACTTC